This TCR beta chain stems from a study of T cell repertoires in cytomegalovirus infection. TCRdb reprocessed the reads via MiXCR and lists one record per CDR3 protein. The table lists 150,000 to 200,000 distinct CDR3 sequences, about 20% of them singletons. V lost 4 bases, J lost 0 bases, and 7 bases stayed unmatched. CDR3 length: 16 residues. Germline values: CDR1 MDHEN, CDR2 SYDVKM. Findings of the study overall: CMV-specific TCR beta clonotypes restricted by HLA-C were the ones dominating the ex vivo response. Accumulated public TCR beta family frequency recognized individuals carrying CMV together with the relevant HLA.

With regard to this clonotype: Antigen: not known.

The rearrangement joins TRBV28 to TRBJ2-7; 9 nucleotides line up with TRBD2. The origin of this receptor is a human donor in good health (CMV status not recorded). Some clones in this sample may be carry-over from other donors' samples. Sequenced: PBMCs. This chain's CDR3 is CASSSFYSGSSYEQYF. CDR3 nucleotide sequence: TGTGCCAGCAGTTCCTTCTATAGCGGGAGCTCCTACGAGCAGTACTTC.